What follows are 8 T cell receptor beta chains derived from one specimen sequenced in a study of cytomegalovirus exposure and HLA in healthy donors. 60 Vbeta and 13 Jbeta primers were used in PCR. The table came from immunoSEQ multiplex PCR; TCRdb's copy has only in-frame clones and leaves some out. The sample lists under 200,000 clones, over 70% occurring once. The specimen was PBMCs. These receptors all stem from a woman aged 50 to 60 in good health and CMV-seropositive.

This clone is a singleton in its sample. The gene calls are TRBV29-1 and TRBJ2-7; the match to TRBD1 covers 7 bases. The germline V gene encodes CDR1 SQVTM and CDR2 ANQGSEA. The CDR3 contains 12 residues. The V segment lost 7 bases and the J segment 2 bases; nucleotides outside the gene matches: 5. In nucleotides, the CDR3 is TGCAGCGCATGGGACAGCACCTACGAGCAGTACTTC. It yields the protein CSAWDSTYEQYF.

This chain uses TRBV6-1 with TRBJ2-3, with a weak D call TRBD2 (7 bases). Deletions cut 7 bases from V and 4 bases from J, with 18 bases between. Germline values: CDR1 MNHNS, CDR2 SASEGT. The CDR3 extends over 15 amino acids. The CDR3, as DNA: TGTGCCAGCACGGGGGGCGGATTTGAGCCAGATACGCAGTATTTT. Translated, it gives CASTGGGFEPDTQYF.

This chain uses TRBV20-1 with TRBJ2-1; the D is unclear. Germline V gives CDR1 DFQATT, CDR2 SNEGSKA (reference sequence). This CDR3 is built from 9 residues. The V gene lost 8 bases and the J gene lost 12 bases, with 11 bases spanning the gap. The CDR3 DNA reads TGCAGTCCCCGAACTGGGCAGTTCTTC. This codes for CSPRTGQFF.

The CDR3 nucleotides are TGTGCCAGCAGGCGGGGGCCAGACTCTGGAAACACCATATATTTT. Translating it yields CASRRGPDSGNTIYF. The J gene is TRBJ1-3, the V gene TRBV2, with D maybe TRBD1 (6 bases). The CDR3 contains 15 residues. The V gene's germline CDR1 is SNHLY and CDR2 FYNNEI. Trimming pared 6 bases from V and 0 bases from J, leaving 12 bases between.

In DNA, the CDR3 is TGTGCCACCAGCAGAGATCCCGGGGTGGACAATGAGCAGTTCTTC. Encoded protein: CATSRDPGVDNEQFF. The chain carries TRBV15 and TRBJ2-1, with D possibly being TRBD2 (5 bases). CDR3 size: 15 residues. Germline values: CDR1 LNHNV, CDR2 YYDKDF (reference sequence). Trimming removed 0 bases from V and 5 bases from J, with 11 bases in between.

This clone is a singleton in its sample. The rearrangement links TRBV19 to TRBJ1-2; 8 nucleotides line up with TRBD1. This CDR3 is 14 amino acids long. Germline V lookup: CDR1 LNHDA, CDR2 SQIVND (reference sequence). After removal of 3 bases from V and 6 bases from J, the junction contained 6 bases not matched to a gene. CDR3 coding DNA: TGTGCCAGTAGTATCGGCAGGGGGCCGGATGGCTACACCTTC. Translating gives CASSIGRGPDGYTF.

This chain joins TRBV30 and TRBJ1-2; possibly TRBD1 for D (6 bases). The V gene's germline CDR1 is GTSNPN and CDR2 SVGIG (reference sequence). The CDR3 runs to 13 residues. V lost 7 bases and J lost 0, with 12 bases in between. As DNA, the CDR3 is TGTGCCTTACAGGACAGAACTAACTATGGCTACACCTTC. Amino acid sequence: CALQDRTNYGYTF. The entire variable domain, with the rest obtained from reference TRBV30 and TRBJ1-2, is as follows: SQTIHQWPATLVQPVGSPLSLECTVEGTSNPNLYWYRQAAGRGLQLLFYSVGIGQISSEVPQNLSASRPQDRQFILSSKKLLLSDSGFYLCALQDRTNYGYTFGSGTRLTVV.

This clone was recorded a few times. V gene TRBV9 combines with J gene TRBJ2-5; 7 bases match TRBD2. After removal of 4 bases from V and 4 bases from J, the junction contained 10 bases not matched to a gene. Germline loops: CDR1 SGDLS, CDR2 YYNGEE. The CDR3 contains 15 residues. The CDR3 sequence is CASSPRASGAETQYF. In nucleotides, the CDR3 is TGTGCCAGCAGCCCCAGGGCTAGCGGTGCAGAGACCCAGTACTTC.